This T cell receptor (beta chain) comes out of a study of cytomegalovirus exposure and HLA in healthy donors. The overall study: A previous analysis identified 117 million unique TCR beta sequences derived from roughly 180 million T cells.

Comments on this clone: The target antigen is unknown.

PCR involved 60 Vbeta and 13 Jbeta primers. Libraries were prepared by immunoSEQ multiplex PCR; TCRdb keeps only in-frame clonotypes and omits some of them. Seen here are 60,000 to 95,000 clones, 70% to 85% observed once, and the top ten hold around 18%. Study-level results: Association of a missense DCLRE1C variant with TCR beta V- and J-gene trimming was reported in a later analysis. In most subjects, TCR beta sequences reportedly gave accurate predictions of HLA-A and HLA-B alleles.

Germline trimming cut 5 bases from V and 3 bases from J; bases unmatched to any gene: 8. Looked up from germline, CDR1 is MDHEN and CDR2 is SYDVKM. This CDR3 is built from 16 residues. The chain employs TRBV28 and TRBJ2-2; 8 nucleotides match TRBD2. Material for sequencing was PBMCs. The receptor was derived from a man between 65 and 80 years old in good health and CMV-seropositive. The CDR3 bases are TGTGCCAGCAGTAAGCGGGAGAAGCGGGACACCGGGGAGCTGTTTTTT. Its translation: CASSKREKRDTGELFF.